These 19 T cell receptor beta chains came from one sample sequenced in a study of control samples from healthy donors and cancer patients. Some clones are missing from TCRdb's copy, which holds only in-frame ones; the method was immunoSEQ multiplex PCR. The sample records approximately 52,000 clones, around 90% being singletons. Material: blood. Receptors originate from a man in his forties or fifties in good health.

The chain couples TRBV2 to TRBJ1-5, with a weak D call TRBD1 (5 bases). Germline V gene sequence: CDR1 SNHLY, CDR2 FYNNEI. The CDR3 covers 14 residues. Trimming stripped 2 bases from V and 3 bases from J, with 8 bases between. CDR3 coding DNA: TGTGCCAGCAGTGAACAGGGTAACAATCAGCCCCAGCATTTT. It is translated as CASSEQGNNQPQHF.

The chain carries TRBV5-1 and TRBJ2-3; 11 bases are shared with TRBD2. J gave up 6 bases and V 3 bases, and 9 bases lay outside the gene matches. CDR1 SGHRS and CDR2 YFSETQ come from the germline V gene. This CDR3 is built from 16 residues. The CDR3 here is CASSSLAGGPSDTQYF. In DNA form, the CDR3 reads TGCGCCAGCAGCTCCTTAGCGGGAGGGCCCTCGGATACGCAGTATTTT.

The table lists this clone with a few counts. This chain uses TRBV5-4 with TRBJ2-1; 7 bases align to TRBD1. This CDR3 region has 15 residues. V lost 0 bases and J lost 0; bases outside the gene matches: 0. Germline CDR1 reads SGHNT; CDR2 reads YYREEE (reference sequence). CDR3 coding DNA: TGTGCCAGCAGCTTGGGGGACAGCTCCTACAATGAGCAGTTCTTC. It specifies CASSLGDSSYNEQFF.

This rearrangement joins TRBV14 to TRBJ2-7; a weak D match, TRBD2 (7 bases). V lost 4 bases and J lost 9, with 16 bases in between. CDR1 and CDR2 (germline): SGHDN, FVKESK. The CDR3 runs to 13 residues. The CDR3 sequence: CASSPVAGAGQYF. Written as DNA, the CDR3 is TGTGCCAGCAGCCCGGTTGCGGGGGCGGGGCAGTACTTC.

V and J are TRBV5-1 and TRBJ2-1, with D perhaps TRBD2 (5 bases). The germline V and J ends were trimmed by 6 bases and 2 bases, with 12 bases remaining between them. Germline V CDR1 and CDR2: SGHRS, YFSETQ. This CDR3 is 14 amino acids long. CDR3 coding DNA: TGCGCCAGCACTAGGACTTCCACCTACAATGAGCAGTTCTTC. Its translation is CASTRTSTYNEQFF.

The chain carries TRBV24-1 and TRBJ1-5; D not certain. The CDR3 sequence is 12 residues long. From germline, CDR1 is KGHDR and CDR2 SFDVKD. Trimming cost V 4 bases and J 5 bases, with 5 bases left between them. CDR3 DNA sequence: TGTGCCACCAGTGACTCCGATCAGCCCCAGCATTTT. Residues: CATSDSDQPQHF.

This sequence joins TRBV4-1 and TRBJ2-3, with 13 bases that match TRBD2. CDR3 length: 16 residues. Unmatched junction bases numbered 7, after V lost 4 bases and J lost 6 bases. Germline values: CDR1 MGHRA, CDR2 YSYEKL. The CDR3 DNA reads TGCGCCAGCAGCCGAGGACTAGCGGGAGCGGGGGATACGCAGTATTTT. It codes for CASSRGLAGAGDTQYF.

The genes are TRBV10-3 and TRBJ1-4; D remains unclear. Germline CDR1 reads ENHRY; CDR2 reads SYGVKD. CDR3 size: 12 residues. V lost 6 bases and J lost 6, with 8 bases in between. CDR3 sequence: CAISSQDEKLFF. The CDR3 DNA follows: TGTGCCATCAGCAGCCAAGATGAAAAACTGTTTTTT.

This rearrangement joins TRBV4-2 to TRBJ1-1; perhaps TRBD1 as D (5 bases). The CDR3 has 15 residues. The V end lost 4 bases, the J end lost 5 bases, and 17 bases lay between the germline ends. CDR1 is LGHNA, CDR2 YNFKEQ, per germline. The CDR3 loop is CASSPRRDPRTEAFF. The CDR3 DNA follows: TGTGCCAGCAGCCCTCGCCGGGACCCTAGGACTGAAGCTTTCTTT.

In DNA form, the CDR3 reads TGTGCCAGCAGTGATAGCACCGGGGAGCTGTTTTTT. Its protein is CASSDSTGELFF. V is TRBV2 and J is TRBJ2-2; unclear D gene. The CDR3 contains 12 residues. V was cut by 3 bases and J by 4 bases, with 3 bases left in between. Germline lookup yields CDR1 SNHLY and CDR2 FYNNEI.

The chain has TRBV11-3 and TRBJ1-2; D not certain. The V end lost 2 bases, the J end lost 3 bases, and 10 bases lay between the germline ends. This CDR3 comprises 14 residues. CDR1 is SGHNT, CDR2 YENEEA, per germline. DNA of the CDR3: TGTGCCAGCAGCTTAACTCCTGGGGACTATGGCTACACCTTC. It translates to CASSLTPGDYGYTF.

The gene calls are TRBV28 and TRBJ2-1; 11 nucleotides line up with TRBD2. Germline V gives CDR1 MDHEN, CDR2 SYDVKM. J gave up 2 bases and V 6 bases, and 3 bases lay outside the gene matches. The CDR3 consists of 15 residues. The CDR3 DNA reads TGTGCCAGCAGCCTACTAGCGGGAGCCTACAATGAGCAGTTCTTC. Amino acid sequence: CASSLLAGAYNEQFF.

The CDR3 is CASSLRMTGVYGYTF. The CDR3 nucleotides read TGTGCCAGTAGTCTCCGAATGACAGGGGTCTATGGCTACACCTTC. V and J are TRBV19 and TRBJ1-2, with TRBD1 matching over 8 bases. V shed 5 bases, J shed 4 bases, and the junction held 9 bases outside the gene matches. The germline V gene encodes CDR1 LNHDA and CDR2 SQIVND (reference sequence). This CDR3 region has 15 residues.

CDR3 bases: TGTGCCACCAGCAGAAGTCCAGCTCGGATCCTCATGAACACCGGGGAGCTGTTTTTT. It yields the protein CATSRSPARILMNTGELFF. The chain joins TRBV15 to TRBJ2-2; no clear D gene. Trimming stripped 2 bases from V and 1 base from J, with 20 bases between. Germline lookup yields CDR1 LNHNV and CDR2 YYDKDF (reference sequence). The CDR3 has 19 amino acids.

As for this clone: The junction differs from germline at one of its ends, possibly a read error. The rearrangement uses TRBV7-9 and TRBJ2-1; no definite D call. In germline, CDR1 is SEHNR, CDR2 FQNEAQ (reference sequence). The length of the CDR3 is 13 residues. The CDR3 sequence: CASSFPSHNEQFF. CDR3 DNA sequence: TGTGCCAGCAGCTTTCCCTCCCACAATGAGCAGTTCTTC.

This clone has just one count. The chain carries TRBV4-3 and TRBJ1-4; tentative D call: TRBD1 (5 bases). Per the germline V gene, CDR1 is LGHNA and CDR2 is YSLEER. The CDR3 runs to 16 residues. Trimming took 0 bases from V and 10 from J, leaving 18 bases between them. The CDR3 region has the DNA TGCGCCAGCAGCCAAGATTTTAGCAGGGATTGGGGAAAACTGTTTTTT. This encodes CASSQDFSRDWGKLFF.

The gene calls are TRBV7-2 and TRBJ2-5, with D possibly being TRBD1 (6 bases). Germline loops: CDR1 SGHTA, CDR2 FQGNSA. The V and J ends lost 5 bases and 9 bases respectively, with 19 bases between them. This CDR3 spans 14 amino acids. The CDR3 nucleotides are TGTGCCAGCAGCCCCCTCGACGTACCAGGGGCCCAGTACTTC. It is translated as CASSPLDVPGAQYF.

The chain is built from TRBV7-3 and TRBJ1-1; TRBD1 matches at 9 bases. J was trimmed by 3 bases and V by 5 bases; bases with no gene match: 4. Germline V gives CDR1 SGHTA, CDR2 FQGTGA. This CDR3 region has 14 residues. CDR3 region: CASSTRQGDTEAFF. CDR3 nucleotides: TGTGCCAGCAGCACACGACAGGGGGACACTGAAGCTTTCTTT.

The rearrangement joins TRBV7-9 to TRBJ1-6, with D hard to call. This CDR3 is built from 16 residues. Between the trimmed V and J ends, which lost 4 bases and 7 bases, there was a span of 17 bases. CDR1 and CDR2 from the germline V gene are SEHNR and FQNEAQ (reference sequence). CDR3 loop: CASSSPKTDSNSPLHF. The CDR3, as DNA: TGTGCCAGCAGCTCCCCAAAGACCGACTCAAATTCACCCCTCCACTTT.